This passage covers 25 T cell receptor beta chains from one sample sequenced in a study of T cells in Graves' hyperthyroidism and ophthalmopathy (dated by TCRdb to about 2019). The method behind the library was multiplex PCR. The sequencing machine was an Illumina HiSeq 2000. Amplification of TCR beta CDR3 regions was carried out from RNA transcripts. A first-round RT-PCR of the TCR CDR3 used the HTBI primer set with the Qiagen OneStep RT-PCR kit. The public reads were run again by TCRdb, first through fastp at Q25 and then through MiXCR, and only productive beta chains were kept. When rows share a CDR3 protein, they turn into one entry using the most common DNA and genes. A total of a few hundred thousand distinct CDR3 sequences appear in this sample, about a sixth of them only once. The top ten clones comprise roughly 49% of the sample. The sample taken for sequencing was blood. The receptors shown here come from a woman aged 45-60 years with Graves' hyperthyroidism.

The chain employs TRBV28 and TRBJ2-5, with D possibly being TRBD1 (6 bases). CDR1 is MDHEN and CDR2 is SYDVKM in the germline V gene. This CDR3 region has 14 residues. V lost 3 bases and J 3 bases, leaving 11 bases between the germline ends. CDR3 protein: CASSFSSGEETQYF. The DNA for the CDR3 is TGTGCCAGCAGTTTTTCCTCAGGGGAAGAGACCCAGTACTTC.

This clonotype was seen repeatedly, ten times or more. The chain uses TRBV11-3 and TRBJ1-2; 9 positions agree with TRBD1. Germline V gives CDR1 SGHNT, CDR2 YENEEA. J was trimmed by 2 bases and V by 5 bases; bases with no gene match: 6. The CDR3 consists of 15 residues. Here the CDR3 reads CASSKRDRENYGYTF. The CDR3 coding sequence is TGTGCCAGCAGCAAACGGGACAGGGAGAACTATGGCTACACCTTC.

This clonotype was recorded many times. The rearrangement joins TRBV27 to TRBJ2-1; TRBD2 agrees at 8 bases. CDR1 and CDR2 from the germline V gene are MNHEY and SMNVEV (reference sequence). J was trimmed by 5 bases and V by 5 bases; bases with no gene match: 11. This CDR3 has 16 amino acids. This CDR3 reads CASSLIPGGPNNEQFF. CDR3 sequence (DNA): TGTGCCAGCAGTCTCATCCCGGGAGGGCCGAACAATGAGCAGTTCTTC.

This clonotype was recorded at least ten times. The gene calls are TRBV29-1 and TRBJ1-2; D uncertain. The CDR3 is made up of 13 amino acids. Germline V lookup: CDR1 SQVTM, CDR2 ANQGSEA. V was pared by 6 bases and J by 1 base, with 12 bases between. CDR3 DNA: TGCAGCGTCGGAACAGAAGATAACTATGGCTACACCTTC. Residues: CSVGTEDNYGYTF.

This clonotype was counted many times. The chain recombines TRBV10-3 with TRBJ2-7, with no clear D. The germline V gene encodes CDR1 ENHRY and CDR2 SYGVKD. V gave up 7 bases and J gave up 1 base, with 11 bases separating them. This CDR3 has 13 amino acids. As DNA, the CDR3 is TGTGCCATCACCGCGGACCGATCCTACGAGCAGTACTTC. Protein product: CAITADRSYEQYF.

J is TRBJ2-1 and V is TRBV20-1; the match to TRBD2 covers 9 bases. Germline assignment: CDR1 DFQATT and CDR2 SNEGSKA (reference sequence). This CDR3 has 14 residues. Germline trimming cut 1 base from V and 5 bases from J; bases unmatched to any gene: 3. For the CDR3, the DNA is TGCAGTGCTAGAGTAGCGGGAGTAAACAATGAGCAGTTCTTC. Its translation is CSARVAGVNNEQFF.

This clonotype was seen ten or more times. This chain uses TRBV7-9 with TRBJ1-1; D is uncertain. Trimming shortened V by 5 bases and J by 4 bases, and 11 bases separated the two germline ends. There are 13 residues in the CDR3. Germline loops: CDR1 SEHNR, CDR2 FQNEAQ (reference sequence). CDR3 loop: CASSLTWGTEAFF. CDR3 bases: TGTGCCAGCAGCCTGACATGGGGCACTGAAGCTTTCTTT. Based on the CDR3 plus reference TRBV7-9 and TRBJ1-1, the full variable domain is DTGVSQNPRHKITKRGQNVTFRCDPISEHNRLYWYRQTLGQGPEFLTYFQNEAQLEKSRLLSDRFSAERPKGSFSTLEIQRTEQGDSAMYLCASSLTWGTEAFFGQGTRLTVV.

A few counts support this clonotype. This chain connects TRBV20-1 to TRBJ1-6; D call uncertain. Germline CDR1 DFQATT, CDR2 SNEGSKA (reference sequence). The CDR3 sequence is 14 residues long. The V end was cut by 1 base, the J end by 4 bases, with 8 bases between. CDR3 in amino acids: CSARVGSYNSPLHF. The CDR3 coding sequence is TGCAGTGCTAGAGTTGGTTCATATAATTCACCCCTCCACTTT.

The chain joins TRBV12-3 or TRBV12-4 to TRBJ2-2; D is ambiguous. CDR3 size: 13 residues. Trimming pared 7 bases from V and 2 bases from J, leaving 8 bases between. The CDR3 sequence is CASMERNTGELFF. DNA for the CDR3: TGTGCCAGCATGGAGCGAAACACCGGGGAGCTGTTTTTT.

This clonotype has a count of ten or more. This rearrangement joins TRBV7-3 to TRBJ2-1; TRBD2 matches 8 bases. V was pared by 5 bases and J by 6 bases, with 3 bases of the junction left unmatched. CDR1 and CDR2 from the germline V gene are SGHTA and FQGTGA. This CDR3 spans 13 amino acids. The CDR3 sequence: CASSTGTSNEQFF. The DNA of the CDR3 is TGTGCCAGCAGCACAGGGACTAGCAATGAGCAGTTCTTC.

At least ten counts were recorded for this clonotype. The chain is built from TRBV6-1 and TRBJ2-3, with D possibly matching TRBD1 (7 bases). The V end was cut by 2 bases, the J end by 5 bases, with 14 bases between. The CDR3 totals 15 residues. Per the germline V gene, CDR1 is MNHNS and CDR2 is SASEGT. The CDR3 bases are TGTGCCAGCAGTGAAAGCATCCAGGGGGGAGATACGCAGTATTTT. Its translation is CASSESIQGGDTQYF.

This clonotype was picked up a small number of times. This chain connects TRBV7-6 to TRBJ1-5, with TRBD1 identical over 7 bases. This CDR3 contains 15 residues. Trimming at V came to 5 bases and at J to 6 bases, leaving 10 bases not matched to a gene. CDR1 SGHVS and CDR2 FNYEAQ come from the germline V gene. The CDR3: CASSTSQGWGQPQHF. CDR3 DNA sequence: TGTGCCAGCAGCACCTCACAGGGGTGGGGTCAGCCCCAGCATTTT.

This clonotype was recorded many times. This sequence joins TRBV6-1 and TRBJ2-3; weak D call: TRBD2 (7 bases). Germline V gives CDR1 MNHNS, CDR2 SASEGT. The CDR3 contains 13 residues. Trimming pared 7 bases from V and 4 bases from J, leaving 12 bases between. CDR3 residues: CASNRGAPDTQYF. CDR3 bases: TGTGCCAGCAACCGGGGGGCACCAGATACGCAGTATTTT.

This clonotype was seen a handful of times. The CDR3 sequence is CASSDLGEQYF. CDR3 nucleotide sequence: TGCGCCAGCAGTGATCTCGGGGAGCAGTACTTC. The gene calls are TRBV5-1 and TRBJ2-7; D not resolved. Trimming left V 5 bases short and J 7 bases short, with 10 bases between. Germline loops: CDR1 SGHRS, CDR2 YFSETQ. The CDR3 is 11 residues long.

CDR3 sequence (DNA): TGCAGCGCCACCCTAGCGGGAGATTACGAGCAGTACTTC. It is translated as CSATLAGDYEQYF. The chain couples TRBV29-1 to TRBJ2-7; 10 positions agree with TRBD2. V was pared by 7 bases and J by 4 bases, with 7 bases of the junction left unmatched. Germline V lookup: CDR1 SQVTM, CDR2 ANQGSEA. This CDR3 comprises 13 residues.

This clonotype was counted ten times or more. This chain connects TRBV19 to TRBJ2-3; D might be TRBD1 or TRBD2, each matching 5 bases. Trimming cost V 6 bases and J 1 base, with 17 bases left between them. This CDR3 contains 16 residues. Germline CDR1 LNHDA, CDR2 SQIVND (reference sequence). Written as DNA, the CDR3 is TGTGCCAGTAGGGGACGGTCGAGGACCCGCACAGATACGCAGTATTTT. Translated, it gives CASRGRSRTRTDTQYF.

A remark on this clonotype: Since a much larger clone is just one base distant, this may be a read error. The V call is TRBV3-1, the J call TRBJ2-7; D uncertain. The better agreement between TRBJ2-1 and the DNA end casts doubt on the J call. Germline CDR1 and CDR2: LGHDT and YNNKEL (reference sequence). This CDR3 contains 13 residues. The CDR3 loop reads CASSQDSGYEQFF. The DNA for the CDR3 is TGTGCCAGCAGCCAAGATTCCGGCTACGAGCAGTTCTTC.

The chain has TRBV7-3 and TRBJ2-2; D possibly corresponds to TRBD2 (6 bases). The CDR3 sequence is 14 residues long. V was clipped by 0 bases and J by 6 bases, with 8 bases between them. The germline V gene has CDR1 SGHTA and CDR2 FQGTGA. Written as DNA, the CDR3 is TGTGCCAGCAGCTTAACGCGGGAAGCCGGGGAGCTGTTTTTT. It translates to CASSLTREAGELFF.

This chain connects TRBV2 to TRBJ2-2; tentative D call: TRBD2 (7 bases). CDR1 and CDR2 from the germline V gene are SNHLY and FYNNEI. The CDR3 sequence is 17 residues long. V was clipped by 6 bases and J by 2 bases, with 19 bases between them. The CDR3 reads CASSLGATGGNTGELFF. DNA for the CDR3: TGTGCCAGCAGCTTGGGGGCGACGGGGGGCAACACCGGGGAGCTGTTTTTT.

The chain recombines TRBV7-9 with TRBJ1-1, with 8 bases lining up with TRBD1. Germline trimming cut 5 bases from V and 3 bases from J; bases unmatched to any gene: 17. Germline V gene sequence: CDR1 SEHNR, CDR2 FQNEAQ (reference sequence). The CDR3 runs 18 residues. CDR3 bases: TGTGCCAGCAGCCAAACCGGGGGAACAGGGGGGTTGTACACTGAAGCTTTCTTT. This encodes CASSQTGGTGGLYTEAFF.

This clonotype was seen many times. J is TRBJ2-7 and V is TRBV14; D unresolved. Trimming stripped 1 base from V and 3 bases from J, with 7 bases between. The CDR3 covers 13 residues. Looked up from germline, CDR1 is SGHDN and CDR2 is FVKESK. CDR3 nucleotide sequence: TGTGCCAGCAGCCAAGCCCCCAGCTACGAGCAGTACTTC. This translates into CASSQAPSYEQYF.

The V gene is TRBV7-8, the J gene TRBJ1-6; D is unclear. The V and J ends lost 1 base and 10 bases respectively, with 5 bases between them. The germline gives CDR1 SGHVS, CDR2 FQNEAQ. The CDR3 is 12 residues long. CDR3 DNA: TGTGCCAGCAGCTTAGGTGTCTCACCCCTCCACTTT. Translating it yields CASSLGVSPLHF.

The chain links TRBV9 to TRBJ2-1; 11 positions match TRBD1. The CDR3 extends over 23 amino acids. CDR1 is SGDLS, CDR2 YYNGEE, per germline. With 4 bases clipped from V and 4 bases from J, the junction kept 28 bases outside the gene matches. The DNA for the CDR3 is TGTGCCAGCAGCAACCGGGACAGGGGGAGTTTAGCGGACGGTTTCCCCCGTTACAATGAGCAGTTCTTC. It encodes CASSNRDRGSLADGFPRYNEQFF. Full variable domain (outside the CDR3, taken from reference TRBV9 and TRBJ2-1): DSGVTQTPKHLITATGQRVTLRCSPRSGDLSVYWYQQSLDQGLQFLIQYYNGEERAKGNILERFSAQQFPDLHSELNLSSLELGDSALYFCASSNRDRGSLADGFPRYNEQFFGPGTRLTVL.

In this sample, this clonotype turned up a few times. Here the CDR3 reads CASSKNPGQFYF. In nucleotides, the CDR3 is TGTGCCAGCAGTAAAAACCCGGGACAATTCTACTTC. The V call is TRBV12-3 or TRBV12-4, the J call TRBJ2-5; tentatively, D is TRBD1 (6 bases). CDR3 length: 12 amino acids. The V end was cut by 5 bases, the J end by 14 bases, with 18 bases between.

In this sample, this clonotype turned up a few times. This may stem from a read error, because a much larger clone lies one nucleotide away. The CDR3 region is CASSRGSPYEQYF. CDR3 DNA sequence: TGTGCCAGCAGCAGGGGATCGCCCTACGAGCAGTACTTC. The rearrangement links TRBV6-1 to TRBJ2-7, with D possibly matching TRBD1 (6 bases). Deletions cut 6 bases from V and 2 bases from J, with 11 bases between. Germline CDR1 is MNHNS and CDR2 is SASEGT. CDR3 length: 13 residues.